This is a list of T cell receptor beta chains from one sample in a study of blood T cell repertoires in COVID-19. Using immunoSEQ multiplex PCR, the repertoire was profiled, and TCRdb retains in-frame clones only, with some absent. Of about 480,000 clones in the sample, 88% are singletons; the top ten hold approximately 1.8%. The specimen sequenced was PBMCs or T cells enriched from blood (not recorded which). These receptors all come from a woman aged 35 to 49 who had recovered from COVID-19. The conserved cysteine and the conserved F or W are not part of the CDR3 here. A D gene is named only where the DNA matches it firmly.

v_gene,d_gene,CDR3aa
TRBV9,.,ASSVVTTAQETQY
TRBV20-1,.,SASKGLDQAF
TRBV7-6,TRBD2,ASSVSGSGEQF
TRBV15,.,ATSSLAAGNNQPQH
TRBV7-2,TRBD1,ASSSGGTATEAF
TRBV2,TRBD1,ASHLNRGFGENIQY
TRBV29-1,.,SVGGPSGGNQPQH
TRBV12-3/TRBV12-4,TRBD2,ASSQLADNEQF
TRBV30,.,AWSVPPGFANTEAF
TRBV30,.,AFLAGLVYNEQF
TRBV2,TRBD2,ASRGVRERGDNEQF
TRBV9,TRBD1,ASSPGQSSYEQY
TRBV7-9,TRBD1,ASSITPGGGGYGYT
TRBV9,TRBD2,ASGGEETQY
TRBV6-5,.,ASTNGGDGYT
TRBV7-6,TRBD1,ASSLEDRGSSGANVLT
TRBV4-3,.,ASSQDPGLVETQY
TRBV9,.,ASSATGGTEAF
TRBV5-1,.,ASSLGGSNQPQH
TRBV18,TRBD1,ASSPTPGGSSETQY
TRBV29-1,.,SVEDESPTGSTVEQF
TRBV7-9,TRBD1,ASSTDRGTNQPQH
TRBV10-3,TRBD1,AISGDRDRATGELF
TRBV3-1/TRBV3-2,.,ASSQGRGSGNTIY
TRBV6-5,TRBD1,ASLGTGVSYEQY
TRBV19,.,ASISFRGTKNTEAF
TRBV27,TRBD1,ASSAAGTGHGGGYNEQF
TRBV5-1,TRBD2,ASSGTSGRVNEQF
TRBV19,TRBD2,ASSSLGLDSLQF
TRBV24-1,.,ATSERGGYGYT
TRBV19,.,ASSLWTDTEAF
TRBV2,.,ASNGVTGNTIY
TRBV5-1,TRBD1,ASSPGQASGYT
TRBV9,.,ASSGQGAELF
TRBV29-1,.,SVEVSTGGYT
TRBV7-9,TRBD2,ASSSTSGSLYRTQY
TRBV20-1,.,SASASSGGGTQY
TRBV4-3,.,ASSQDAQTSYEQY
TRBV18,.,ASSQPGVSDNEQF
TRBV7-9,TRBD1,ASSFDRDRVFGGYT
TRBV29-1,TRBD2,SVGAREGPDTQY
TRBV30,TRBD2,AWSSAVNGTRSYNEQF
TRBV4-3,.,ASSQERALLGTEAF
TRBV14,.,ASSQVYSTEAF
TRBV5-1,.,ASSLGAGSNQPQH
TRBV4-1,TRBD1,ASSQQGAGLDTGELF
TRBV6-2/TRBV6-3,.,ASIPEGGQSYEQY
TRBV27,.,ASSPQGNQPQH
TRBV6-5,.,ASSSTGPGAF
TRBV6-1,TRBD2,ASSENGLAASLIPLSYNEQF
TRBV15,.,ATSRDLRNTIY
TRBV19,.,ASSMGSYSGNTIY
TRBV29-1,.,SVGGSNQPQH
TRBV5-1,TRBD1,ASSLGDREDNSPLH